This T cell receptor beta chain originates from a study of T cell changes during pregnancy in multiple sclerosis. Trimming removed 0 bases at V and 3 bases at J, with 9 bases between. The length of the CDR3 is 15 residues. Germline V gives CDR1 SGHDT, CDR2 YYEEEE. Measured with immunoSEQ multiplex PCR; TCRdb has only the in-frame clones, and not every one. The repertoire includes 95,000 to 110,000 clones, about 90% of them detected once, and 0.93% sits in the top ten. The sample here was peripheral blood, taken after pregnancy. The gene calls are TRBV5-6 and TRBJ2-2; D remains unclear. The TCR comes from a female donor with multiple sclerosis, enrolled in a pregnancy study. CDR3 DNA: TGTGCCAGCAGCTTGGAGAGTTCCTACACCGGGGAGCTGTTTTTT. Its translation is CASSLESSYTGELFF.